This entry lists 8 T cell receptor beta chains sequenced from one sample in a study of blood T cell repertoires in COVID-19. Sequencing used immunoSEQ multiplex PCR; TCRdb keeps in-frame clones, though not all of them. The table records a few hundred thousand clones, about 92% of them present only once. Sequencing input: peripheral blood. All receptors come from a woman in her sixties with COVID-19, enrolled during active disease.

For the CDR3, the DNA is TGTGCCAGCACCCGAGAACAGGGGGCAGCTAACTATGGCTACACCTTC. This gives the protein CASTREQGAANYGYTF. This chain uses TRBV5-4 with TRBJ1-2, with TRBD1 identical over 9 bases. CDR3 length: 16 residues. Germline V gene sequence: CDR1 SGHNT, CDR2 YYREEE (reference sequence). Losses at the gene ends were 6 bases for V and 0 bases for J; bases not matched to a gene: 9.

The chain combines TRBV27 with TRBJ2-3; D may be TRBD2 (6 bases). Germline lookup yields CDR1 MNHEY and CDR2 SMNVEV (reference sequence). The CDR3 is 15 residues long. Trimming took off 1 base at V and 3 bases at J, with 11 bases between the two ends. The CDR3 region has the DNA TGTGCCAGCAGTTTATTGGCGGGGCAGACAGATACGCAGTATTTT. Protein product: CASSLLAGQTDTQYF.

This clone was counted only a few times. V gene TRBV3-1 (or the pseudogene TRBV3-2) combines with J gene TRBJ1-4; possibly TRBD1 for D (5 bases). The length of the CDR3 is 14 residues. Between the trimmed V and J ends, which lost 7 bases and 4 bases, there was a span of 13 bases. Germline V lookup: CDR1 LGHDT, CDR2 YNNKEL (reference sequence). CDR3 DNA: TGTGCCAGCAAAGGGCAGGGACTTAATGAAAAACTGTTTTTT. This gives the protein CASKGQGLNEKLFF.

The J gene is TRBJ2-1, the V gene TRBV19; D possibly corresponds to TRBD1 (5 bases). V lost 0 bases and J lost 5, with 5 bases in between. Germline V gene data show CDR1 as LNHDA and CDR2 as SQIVND (reference sequence). CDR3 length: 13 amino acids. This CDR3 is CASSIDRDNEQFF. CDR3 in DNA: TGTGCCAGTAGTATAGACAGGGACAATGAGCAGTTCTTC.

This chain links TRBV11-2 with TRBJ2-7; 7 bases fit TRBD1. Germline-derived CDR1 and CDR2 are SGHAT and FQNNGV. V lost 3 bases, J lost 9 bases, and 8 bases stayed unmatched. The CDR3 is made up of 13 amino acids. The CDR3 coding sequence is TGTGCCAGCAGCTTCCTAGGGACAGTTCGGCAGTACTTC. This sequence encodes CASSFLGTVRQYF.

The chain is built from TRBV6-6 and TRBJ2-3, with D possibly TRBD1 on 8 matching bases. The CDR3 covers 15 residues. V was trimmed by 6 bases and J by 3 bases, leaving 16 bases between them. CDR1 and CDR2 from the germline V gene are MNHNY and SVGAGI (reference sequence). CDR3 in amino acids: CASRRTGRGTDTQYF. For the CDR3, the DNA is TGTGCCAGCAGGAGGACAGGGAGGGGAACAGATACGCAGTATTTT.

The rearrangement uses TRBV20-1 and TRBJ2-5; D gene ambiguous. CDR3 length: 9 amino acids. V was shortened by 6 bases and J by 5 bases, with 4 bases between the two germline ends. Looked up from germline, CDR1 is DFQATT and CDR2 is SNEGSKA (reference sequence). The CDR3 region is CSAPETQYF. The CDR3 DNA reads as TGCAGTGCCCCGGAGACCCAGTACTTC.

The rearrangement uses TRBV5-1 and TRBJ1-2; D is possibly TRBD1 (5 bases). The CDR3 has 15 residues. The V and J ends lost 2 bases and 3 bases respectively, with 14 bases between them. In germline, CDR1 is SGHRS, CDR2 YFSETQ. This CDR3 reads CASSFSRGSYYGYTF. As DNA, the CDR3 is TGCGCCAGCAGCTTTTCAAGGGGCTCGTACTATGGCTACACCTTC.